Sequencing of this T cell receptor (beta chain) was carried out in a study of blood T cell repertoires in COVID-19. About the research overall: Samples of COVID-19 (acute and convalescent) were obtained from the United States, Italy and Spain. T cells, B-cell-depleted T cells, or PBMCs supplied cDNA or gDNA.

Germline CDR1 reads LGHDT; CDR2 reads YNNKEL (reference sequence). The CDR3 sequence is 14 residues long. Trimming pared 1 base from V and 5 bases from J, leaving 10 bases between. In the authors' methods: Using reference gene primer amplification, nucleated cell counts were estimated. Clones were sequenced by immunoSEQ multiplex PCR, and TCRdb holds only the in-frame ones, with some missing. V, J and clone size are taken as reported in that table, and D and trimming were inferred from the DNA itself. The sample has about 210,000 clones, 75% to 85% seen once. The chain carries TRBV3-1 (or the pseudogene TRBV3-2) and TRBJ2-3; a weak D match, TRBD1 (5 bases). The sample taken for sequencing was peripheral blood. The receptor comes from a man aged 45-65 years with active or convalescent COVID-19. The CDR3 DNA follows: TGTGCCAGCAGCCAAGGGGGCCCCGGAGATACGCAGTATTTT. Amino acid sequence: CASSQGGPGDTQYF.